This T cell receptor beta chain was sequenced for a study of T-cell memory formation after mild COVID-19. Study information: TCR clusters were mostly donor specific.

Unmatched junction bases numbered 9, after V lost 7 bases and J lost 3 bases. The germline V gene has CDR1 ENHRY and CDR2 SYGVKD. The CDR3 extends over 14 amino acids. This clonotype turned up a few times. What it recognizes is unknown. General study points: Pre-infection memory held some responding clones, suggesting pre-existing cross-reactive T cells responded.

Amplification by 5'RACE using constant-segment primers produced TCR alpha and TCR beta cDNA libraries that carried sample barcodes and UMIs. In TCRdb, the 5' RACE reads were re-called with MiXCR into one record per CDR3 protein. The sample has about 290,000 distinct CDR3 sequences; 15% to 20% are singletons. Sequenced input: PBMCs or a T cell subset sorted from them (not recorded which). V and J are TRBV10-3 and TRBJ2-7; the match to TRBD1 covers 7 bases. This clonotype was obtained from a man younger than 35 who had mild COVID-19 (a few samples of this study predate the infection). Cell type and time point are not known. The CDR3 region is CAINPGHRGYEQYF. CDR3 coding DNA: TGTGCCATCAATCCGGGACACAGGGGCTACGAGCAGTACTTC.